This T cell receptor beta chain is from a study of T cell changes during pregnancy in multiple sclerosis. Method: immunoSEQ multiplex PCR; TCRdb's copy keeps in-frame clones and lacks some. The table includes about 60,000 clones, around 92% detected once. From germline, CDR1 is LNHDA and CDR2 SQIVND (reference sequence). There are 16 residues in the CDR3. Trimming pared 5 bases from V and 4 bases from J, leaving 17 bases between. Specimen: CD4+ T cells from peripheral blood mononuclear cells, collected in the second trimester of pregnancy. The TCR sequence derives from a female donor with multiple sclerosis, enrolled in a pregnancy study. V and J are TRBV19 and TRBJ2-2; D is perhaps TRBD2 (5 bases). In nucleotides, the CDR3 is TGTGCCAGTAGTCCCGTGGCGGGCCTAAGCACCGGGGAGCTGTTTTTT. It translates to CASSPVAGLSTGELFF.